A selection of T cell receptor beta chains follows, all from one sample in a study of prognosis after radiotherapy for stage I lung cancer. A single record per CDR3 protein comes from TCRdb applying MiXCR to the multiplex PCR reads. The table records 25,000 to 35,000 distinct CDR3 sequences, about 39% of them present only once. The sample in question was PBMCs, obtained before or after stereotactic body radiation therapy (not recorded which). All receptors come from a donor over 45 with non-small cell lung cancer. Each CDR3 is given with its conserved first and last residue. The size of a clone is reported for some rows only, either as once, few or many, or as a class for expanded clones.

V: TRBV19
J: TRBJ2-1
size: .
CDR3: CASSIEVRWTEQFF

V: TRBV7-3
J: TRBJ1-2
size: many
CDR3: CASSSSGNGYTF

V: TRBV20-1
J: TRBJ1-6
size: medium-sized
CDR3: CSVKGSYNSPLHF

V: TRBV27
J: TRBJ2-7
size: medium-sized
CDR3: CASKRSGTGIYEQYF

V: TRBV6-1
J: TRBJ2-7
size: .
CDR3: CASRPRITYEHYF

V: TRBV5-1
J: TRBJ2-3
size: .
CDR3: CASSSSPSVYTQYF

V: TRBV6-1
J: TRBJ1-1
size: .
CDR3: CSISPNEWESNTEAFF

V: TRBV27
J: TRBJ2-6
size: .
CDR3: CASSFTGSGANVLTF

V: TRBV20-1
J: TRBJ2-4
size: many
CDR3: CSARDKGVDIQYF

V: TRBV6-1
J: TRBJ1-3
size: .
CDR3: CASSENLGTGGFGNTIYF

V: TRBV6-2/TRBV6-3
J: TRBJ2-7
size: .
CDR3: CASSEGDRSYEQCF

V: TRBV7-3
J: TRBJ2-3
size: .
CDR3: CANSQAGDTDTQYF

V: TRBV7-9
J: TRBJ2-3
size: many
CDR3: CASSPGDSTDTQYF

V: TRBV7-2
J: TRBJ2-5
size: .
CDR3: CASSSRTSGQETQYF

V: TRBV6-5
J: TRBJ2-1
size: .
CDR3: CASSSTLGGTYNEQFF

V: TRBV11-3
J: TRBJ1-1
size: many
CDR3: CASSHTGTTEAFF

V: TRBV5-6
J: TRBJ1-1
size: few
CDR3: CASSLRWTGNTEAFF

V: TRBV9
J: TRBJ1-3
size: many
CDR3: CASSVEVGSPNSGNTIYF

V: TRBV6-2/TRBV6-3
J: TRBJ1-1
size: .
CDR3: CASSAGGRSEAFF

V: TRBV4-1
J: TRBJ1-4
size: .
CDR3: CASSQGGRGEEKLFF

V: TRBV4-1
J: TRBJ2-1
size: medium-sized
CDR3: CASSPLGPGTFGNEQFF

V: TRBV11-2
J: TRBJ1-2
size: medium-sized
CDR3: CASSPNLGTGGVGYTF

V: TRBV19
J: TRBJ2-3
size: many
CDR3: CASSQGLAGGPDTQYF

V: TRBV2
J: TRBJ2-2
size: many
CDR3: CASIRLVTGELFF

V: TRBV6-1
J: TRBJ2-2
size: .
CDR3: CASSEESIGELFF

V: TRBV30
J: TRBJ1-1
size: many
CDR3: CAWSTWVGTEAFF

V: TRBV12-3/TRBV12-4
J: TRBJ1-5
size: .
CDR3: CASSLWRGYPQHF

V: TRBV29-1
J: TRBJ1-1
size: many
CDR3: CSVAHLGNTEAFF

V: TRBV12-3/TRBV12-4
J: TRBJ2-7
size: .
CDR3: CASSSRALGAYEQYF

V: TRBV11-2
J: TRBJ2-7
size: .
CDR3: CASSLGGTTVGYEQYF

V: TRBV20-1
J: TRBJ2-2
size: many
CDR3: CSAPGLAGMNTGELFF

V: TRBV4-2
J: TRBJ2-7
size: many
CDR3: CASSQETGRLGYYEQYF

V: TRBV10-3
J: TRBJ1-2
size: many
CDR3: CAIRGGSPDYGYTF

V: TRBV5-1
J: TRBJ2-5
size: many
CDR3: CASTSGGQETQYF

V: TRBV12-3/TRBV12-4
J: TRBJ1-1
size: many
CDR3: CASSRPLPGAEAFF

V: TRBV7-9
J: TRBJ2-4
size: many
CDR3: CASSSGWSGAKNIQYF

V: TRBV28
J: TRBJ2-2
size: once
CDR3: CASSLLFRGGRSGELFF

V: TRBV7-8
J: TRBJ1-2
size: many
CDR3: CASSLVSGGNGYTF

V: TRBV12-3/TRBV12-4
J: TRBJ2-2
size: many
CDR3: CASSFDSSTGELFF

V: TRBV7-8
J: TRBJ2-7
size: .
CDR3: CASSLVQGVGEQYF

V: TRBV4-1
J: TRBJ1-5
size: .
CDR3: CASPGRGFNQPQHF

V: TRBV19
J: TRBJ2-3
size: many
CDR3: CASTPRDRPADTQYF

V: TRBV28
J: TRBJ2-7
size: .
CDR3: CASSLFMSGDGDYYEQYF

V: TRBV6-1
J: TRBJ1-2
size: few
CDR3: CASSSTGVHGYTF

V: TRBV9
J: TRBJ2-2
size: many
CDR3: CASSVALGGGTGELFF

V: TRBV30
J: TRBJ2-1
size: many
CDR3: CAFARTGGVQFF

V: TRBV7-9
J: TRBJ2-5
size: many
CDR3: CASIPEGRGETQYF

V: TRBV12-3/TRBV12-4
J: TRBJ2-7
size: .
CDR3: CASSLRGQQYF

V: TRBV6-1
J: TRBJ2-1
size: .
CDR3: CASRGLARYNEQFF

V: TRBV5-6
J: TRBJ2-5
size: many
CDR3: CASSLVASYAQETQYF

V: TRBV20-1
J: TRBJ2-7
size: medium-sized
CDR3: CSAKTGATYEQYF

V: TRBV12-3/TRBV12-4
J: TRBJ1-5
size: many
CDR3: CASRPDGPNQPQHF

V: TRBV28
J: TRBJ1-5
size: many
CDR3: CATRGVSNQPQHF